This entry lists 4 T cell receptor beta chains sequenced from one sample in a study of CD4 T cells in relation to SARS-CoV-2 and coronaviruses. TCRdb's copy holds only in-frame clones and misses some; the assay was immunoSEQ multiplex PCR. Of under 13,000 clones listed, approximately 74% are singletons. No antigen has been identified for these receptors. Before the COVID-19 pandemic, during about 2010-2019, CD4+ T cells were taken from unexposed donors. The cells were cultured for about ten days before CD4+ T cells were isolated. The sample consisted of CD4+ T cells from PBMCs, cultured in vitro. The receptors originated from a human donor in good health.

The chain recombines TRBV2 with TRBJ2-7; 9 nucleotides align to TRBD1. Germline CDR1 and CDR2: SNHLY and FYNNEI. The V and J ends lost 6 bases and 6 bases, in that order; junction bases with no gene match: 12. The CDR3 extends over 15 amino acids. The CDR3 DNA sequence: TGTGCCAGCAGAGCAGCACGGGACAGGGTAGGCGAGCAGTACTTC. Amino acid sequence: CASRAARDRVGEQYF.

V gene TRBV6-2 or TRBV6-3 combines with J gene TRBJ2-5; 9 nucleotides match TRBD2. Per the germline V gene, CDR1 is MNHEY and CDR2 is SVGEGT. V shed 8 bases and J 2 bases; nucleotides not matched to a gene: 3. The CDR3 loop spans 13 amino acids. The CDR3 DNA follows: TGTGCCAGCGGCCTAGCGGGGCAAGAGACCCAGTACTTC. Translation gives CASGLAGQETQYF.

This chain uses TRBV7-2 with TRBJ1-3; D possibly corresponds to TRBD1 (6 bases). Trimming took 0 bases from V and 4 from J, leaving 10 bases between them. The CDR3 has 15 residues. CDR1 and CDR2 from the germline V gene are SGHTA and FQGNSA. The CDR3 region is CASSLASGQGNTIYF. CDR3 sequence (DNA): TGTGCCAGCAGCTTAGCTTCAGGACAGGGAAACACCATATATTTT.

V and J are TRBV28 and TRBJ2-3; TRBD2 matches 7 bases. The V gene end was trimmed by 8 bases and the J gene end by 2 bases; junction bases not matched to a gene: 13. This CDR3 has 16 residues. Per germline, CDR1 MDHEN and CDR2 SYDVKM. CDR3: CASPPGGHGPTDTQYF. The DNA of the CDR3 is TGTGCCAGCCCCCCGGGAGGACACGGGCCCACAGATACGCAGTATTTT.